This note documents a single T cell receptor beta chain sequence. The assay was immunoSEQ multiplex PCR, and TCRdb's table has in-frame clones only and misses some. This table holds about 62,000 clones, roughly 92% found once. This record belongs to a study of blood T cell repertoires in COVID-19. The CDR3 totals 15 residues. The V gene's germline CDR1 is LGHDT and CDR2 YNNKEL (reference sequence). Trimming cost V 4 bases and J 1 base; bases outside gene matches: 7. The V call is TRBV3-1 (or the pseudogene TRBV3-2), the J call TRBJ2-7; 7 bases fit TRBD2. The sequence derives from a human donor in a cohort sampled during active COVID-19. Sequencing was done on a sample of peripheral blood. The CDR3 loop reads CASSRILARSYEQYF. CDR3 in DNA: TGTGCCAGCAGCCGGATACTAGCGCGGTCCTACGAGCAGTACTTC.